Shown below are 18 T cell receptor beta chains from a single sample sequenced in a study of cytomegalovirus exposure and HLA in healthy donors. Researchers ran the PCR with 60 Vbeta and 13 Jbeta primers. Libraries were prepared by immunoSEQ multiplex PCR; TCRdb keeps only in-frame clonotypes and omits some of them. The sample lists around 150,000 clones; roughly 68% were seen once. The sample comprised PBMCs. The receptors were gathered from a man aged 30 to 39 in good health and CMV-seropositive.

The gene calls are TRBV14 and TRBJ2-1; D may be TRBD2 (5 bases). The ends were cut back, 4 bases at V and 10 bases at J, with 14 bases in the middle. The length of the CDR3 is 13 residues. Per the germline V gene, CDR1 is SGHDN and CDR2 is FVKESK. In nucleotides, the CDR3 is TGTGCCAGCAGCCTTGAACGGGATGGGGAGCAGTTCTTC. Amino acids: CASSLERDGEQFF.

V and J are TRBV5-1 and TRBJ2-3; 9 nucleotides align to TRBD2. The CDR3 totals 19 residues. The germline V gene has CDR1 SGHRS and CDR2 YFSETQ. The J segment lost 4 bases and the V segment lost 1 base, leaving 16 bases of the junction unmatched. Here the CDR3 DNA reads TGCGCCAGCAGCTTGCAACCCGGGGTTAGCGGGAGTGTGGCAGATACGCAGTATTTT. Amino acids: CASSLQPGVSGSVADTQYF. The variable domain in full, with the rest retrieved from reference TRBV5-1 and TRBJ2-3, is KAGVTQTPRYLIKTRGQQVTLSCSPISGHRSVSWYQQTPGQGLQFLFEYFSETQRNKGNFPGRFSGRQFSNSRSEMNVSTLELGDSALYLCASSLQPGVSGSVADTQYFGPGTRLTVL.

V usage is TRBV2 and J usage is TRBJ1-5; 7 bases are shared with TRBD1. With V trimmed by 4 bases and J by 3 bases, 9 bases remained unmatched. The germline CDR1 and CDR2 sequences are SNHLY and FYNNEI. This CDR3 is built from 16 residues. CDR3 residues: CASSGRTGVVNQPQHF. The DNA of the CDR3 is TGTGCCAGCAGTGGGCGAACAGGGGTGGTCAATCAGCCCCAGCATTTT.

The table lists this clone with a count of one. V usage is TRBV2 and J usage is TRBJ1-4; D gene uncertain. In germline, CDR1 is SNHLY, CDR2 FYNNEI. V gave up 6 bases and J gave up 0 bases, with 11 bases separating them. The CDR3 runs to 15 residues. For the CDR3, the DNA is TGTGCCAGCAGAACCGACACAGCAACTAATGAAAAACTGTTTTTT. Protein sequence: CASRTDTATNEKLFF.

The chain is built from TRBV9 and TRBJ1-6, with no clear D. CDR3 length equals 16 residues. Per the germline V gene, CDR1 is SGDLS and CDR2 is YYNGEE. V lost 0 bases and J lost 6, with 13 bases in between. Here the CDR3 DNA reads TGTGCCAGCAGCGTAGGGGCCCCCCTGGCTAATTCACCCCTCCACTTT. Residues: CASSVGAPLANSPLHF.

The chain's CDR3 is CAISDDSGSYEQYF. Written as DNA, the CDR3 is TGTGCCATCAGTGATGATAGCGGGAGCTACGAGCAGTACTTC. This rearrangement joins TRBV10-3 to TRBJ2-7, with TRBD2 identical over 9 bases. Trimming took 3 bases from V and 3 from J; bases not matched to a gene: 3. The CDR3 runs to 14 residues. Germline lookup yields CDR1 ENHRY and CDR2 SYGVKD.

The rearrangement joins TRBV7-9 to TRBJ1-2, with TRBD1 matching 7 bases. Trimming cost V 3 bases and J 7 bases; bases outside gene matches: 23. CDR1 and CDR2 (germline): SEHNR, FQNEAQ (reference sequence). The CDR3 spans 19 residues. The CDR3: CASSFRLDDIRGRWGGYTF. The CDR3 DNA reads TGTGCCAGCAGCTTTCGGCTCGACGACATTAGGGGGCGCTGGGGTGGCTACACCTTC.

This clone has just a few counts. Here the CDR3 reads CASSLYRGRAEQYF. CDR3 coding DNA: TGTGCCAGCAGTTTATATAGGGGGCGAGCCGAGCAGTACTTC. The chain has TRBV27 and TRBJ2-7; 7 bases are a match to TRBD1. CDR1 and CDR2 (germline): MNHEY, SMNVEV (reference sequence). V gave up 1 base and J gave up 6 bases; unmatched junction bases: 6. This CDR3 contains 14 residues.

The chain recombines TRBV10-1 with TRBJ2-2; D is possibly TRBD2 (6 bases). The CDR3 is made up of 17 amino acids. V lost 4 bases, J lost 0 bases, and 15 bases lay in between. Per germline, CDR1 WNHNN and CDR2 SYGVQD (reference sequence). CDR3 DNA: TGCGCCAGCAGTGGAGTCGGGACTTCCTCGAACACCGGGGAGCTGTTTTTT. It is translated as CASSGVGTSSNTGELFF.

V usage is TRBV27 and J usage is TRBJ2-7; D is uncertain. CDR3 length: 14 residues. Trimming stripped 1 base from V and 3 bases from J, with 10 bases between. Germline values: CDR1 MNHEY, CDR2 SMNVEV (reference sequence). The CDR3 reads CASSLFPSYYEQYF. The CDR3 region has the DNA TGTGCCAGCAGTTTATTTCCGAGTTACTACGAGCAGTACTTC.

This rearrangement joins TRBV11-2 to TRBJ2-7, with a possible D match to TRBD2 (6 bases). V was clipped by 3 bases and J by 7 bases, with 16 bases between them. The CDR3 consists of 14 residues. Per germline, CDR1 SGHAT and CDR2 FQNNGV. The CDR3 region has the DNA TGTGCCAGCAGCTTCTCATCGACTAGTTTAGAGCAGTACTTC. The encoded protein is CASSFSSTSLEQYF.

This clone has more than one count but fewer than ten. The V and J genes are TRBV5-4 and TRBJ2-3, with D perhaps matching TRBD1 (6 bases). Trimming removed 1 base at V and 3 bases at J, with 9 bases between. This CDR3 has 14 amino acids. Germline lookup yields CDR1 SGHNT and CDR2 YYREEE (reference sequence). CDR3 loop: CASSLTGQTDTQYF. CDR3 bases: TGTGCCAGCAGCTTGACAGGGCAGACAGATACGCAGTATTTT.

V usage is TRBV6-1 and J usage is TRBJ1-5; perhaps TRBD1 as D (5 bases). Trimming stripped 0 bases from V and 2 bases from J, with 8 bases between. CDR1 MNHNS and CDR2 SASEGT come from the germline V gene. CDR3 size: 15 residues. This CDR3 reads CASSEAGQGNQPQHF. As DNA, the CDR3 is TGTGCCAGCAGTGAAGCGGGGCAGGGCAATCAGCCCCAGCATTTT.

The chain is built from TRBV2 and TRBJ1-6; 10 nucleotides align to TRBD1. The V segment lost 6 bases and the J segment 7 bases; nucleotides outside the gene matches: 9. The CDR3 consists of 16 residues. The germline V gene has CDR1 SNHLY and CDR2 FYNNEI. The CDR3: CASSQNRDRGNSPLHF. The CDR3 DNA reads as TGTGCCAGCAGCCAGAACCGGGACAGGGGCAATTCACCCCTCCACTTT.

This chain links TRBV6-5 with TRBJ1-1; D may be TRBD1 (5 bases). There are 14 residues in the CDR3. Trimming pared 5 bases from V and 4 bases from J, leaving 14 bases between. In germline, CDR1 is MNHEY, CDR2 SVGAGI. The CDR3 spells CASSTVGGFTEAFF. The CDR3 DNA reads as TGTGCCAGCAGTACGGTGGGGGGTTTCACTGAAGCTTTCTTT.

The gene calls are TRBV5-1 and TRBJ2-1; D gene unclear. Looked up from germline, CDR1 is SGHRS and CDR2 is YFSETQ. The germline V and J ends were trimmed by 0 bases and 4 bases, with 5 bases remaining between them. The CDR3 is 13 amino acids. The DNA of the CDR3 is TGCGCCAGCAGCTTGGATCGGTACAATGAGCAGTTCTTC. Translation: CASSLDRYNEQFF.

The chain couples TRBV19 to TRBJ1-3, with 12 positions matching TRBD1. Germline trimming cut 7 bases from V and 4 bases from J; bases unmatched to any gene: 11. The germline V gene has CDR1 LNHDA and CDR2 SQIVND (reference sequence). The CDR3 runs 17 residues. DNA for the CDR3: TGTGCCAGTATCCGCGGGACAGGGGGCGCGGAAGGAAACACCATATATTTT. It yields the protein CASIRGTGGAEGNTIYF.

In regard to this clone: At the DNA level, this CDR3 is encoded by other sequences in the same sample as well. This chain connects TRBV29-1 to TRBJ1-2; TRBD1 matches 10 bases. Germline V gene sequence: CDR1 SQVTM, CDR2 ANQGSEA. V lost 7 bases to trimming and J lost 7 bases; unmatched junction nucleotides: 9. This CDR3 is 13 amino acids long. The CDR3: CSDRGGTGVGYTF. The CDR3 region has the DNA TGCAGCGATCGGGGTGGGACAGGGGTTGGCTACACCTTC.